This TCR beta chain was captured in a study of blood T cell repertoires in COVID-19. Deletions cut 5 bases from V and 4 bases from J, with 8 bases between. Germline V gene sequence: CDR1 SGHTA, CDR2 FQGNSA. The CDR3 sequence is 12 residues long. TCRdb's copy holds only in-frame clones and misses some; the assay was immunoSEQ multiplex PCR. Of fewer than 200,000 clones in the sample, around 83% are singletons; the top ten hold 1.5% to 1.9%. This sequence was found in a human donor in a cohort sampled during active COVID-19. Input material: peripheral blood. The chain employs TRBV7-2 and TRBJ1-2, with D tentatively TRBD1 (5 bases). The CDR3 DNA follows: TGTGCCAGCAGCCGAGACAGCTATGGCTACACCTTC. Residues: CASSRDSYGYTF.